Each of the 7 T cell receptor beta chains below was sequenced from the same sample in a study of PD-1 blockade in classical Hodgkin lymphoma. As for time point: cycle 4 day 1 (C4D1), after about 6 weeks of nivolumab. Following autologous stem cell transplantation, relapse occurred in every patient, and exposure to brentuximab vedotin varied. With magnetic negative selection, CD4+ T cells were purified from PBMCs that had been thawed. Using immunoSEQ multiplex PCR, the repertoire was profiled, and TCRdb retains in-frame clones only, with some absent. The sample holds approximately 9,000 clones, around four fifths seen once. The sequencing here drew on CD4+ T cells from blood, taken before the fourth cycle of nivolumab. All receptors derive from a human donor with classical Hodgkin lymphoma.

The V gene is TRBV29-1, the J gene TRBJ2-5; no clear D. Germline values: CDR1 SQVTM, CDR2 ANQGSEA. The CDR3 runs to 12 residues. V lost 4 bases and J 5 bases, leaving 11 bases between the germline ends. The CDR3 sequence: CSVGWSWETQYF. The CDR3 nucleotides are TGCAGCGTTGGATGGAGCTGGGAGACCCAGTACTTC.

V usage is TRBV30 and J usage is TRBJ2-3; possible D gene TRBD1, 6 bases. The germline CDR1 and CDR2 sequences are GTSNPN and SVGIG (reference sequence). The CDR3 contains 14 residues. Trimming removed 0 bases from V and 2 bases from J, with 9 bases in between. The CDR3 reads CAWSVGASTDTQYF. Written as DNA, the CDR3 is TGTGCCTGGAGTGTGGGGGCATCCACAGATACGCAGTATTTT. Variable domain in full (rest from reference TRBV30 and TRBJ2-3): SQTIHQWPATLVQPVGSPLSLECTVEGTSNPNLYWYRQAAGRGLQLLFYSVGIGQISSEVPQNLSASRPQDRQFILSSKKLLLSDSGFYLCAWSVGASTDTQYFGPGTRLTVL.

The chain joins TRBV13 to TRBJ2-1; D unresolved. Deletions cut 6 bases from V and 0 bases from J, with 6 bases between. Germline V gene lookup returns CDR1 PRHDT and CDR2 FYEKMQ (reference sequence). This CDR3 comprises 13 residues. CDR3 nucleotides: TGTGCCAGCAGATCCTACTCCTACAATGAGCAGTTCTTC. As protein: CASRSYSYNEQFF.

This clone has only a few counts. This chain joins TRBV10-3 and TRBJ2-1; the D gene is possibly TRBD2 (5 bases). CDR3 length: 15 residues. Germline V gene lookup returns CDR1 ENHRY and CDR2 SYGVKD. The V gene lost 3 bases and the J gene lost 2 bases, with 11 bases spanning the gap. CDR3 sequence: CAISDGDITYNEQFF. CDR3 coding DNA: TGTGCCATCAGTGACGGGGATATTACCTACAATGAGCAGTTCTTC.

The table lists this clone with a count of one. This rearrangement joins TRBV6-1 to TRBJ2-7; either TRBD1 or TRBD2 may supply D (6 bases each). Germline assignment: CDR1 MNHNS and CDR2 SASEGT. Trimming pared 0 bases from V and 2 bases from J, leaving 11 bases between. The CDR3 covers 15 residues. This chain's CDR3 is CASSEAGGRTYEQYF. In nucleotides, the CDR3 is TGTGCCAGCAGTGAAGCGGGGGGCAGAACCTACGAGCAGTACTTC.

With regard to this clone: One junction end does not reproduce the germline sequence, and a read error may be involved. The CDR3 spells CAVSESDSGNYGYTF. The CDR3 bases are TGTGCCGTCAGTGAGAGTGACAGTGGGAACTATGGCTACACCTTC. The V gene is TRBV10-3, the J gene TRBJ1-2; D might be TRBD1 (5 bases). CDR3 length: 15 residues. Germline-derived CDR1 and CDR2 are ENHRY and SYGVKD.

The V and J genes are TRBV27 and TRBJ2-7; TRBD1 agrees at 11 bases. With 4 bases clipped from V and 3 bases from J, the junction kept 5 bases outside the gene matches. The V gene's germline CDR1 is MNHEY and CDR2 SMNVEV (reference sequence). The CDR3 covers 15 residues. In DNA form, the CDR3 reads TGTGCCAGCAGTTACCGGGACAGGGGGTTCTACGAGCAGTACTTC. This gives the protein CASSYRDRGFYEQYF.